This TCR beta chain was documented in a study of cytomegalovirus exposure and HLA in healthy donors. General observations from the study: TCR beta sequences reportedly predicted most subjects' HLA-A and HLA-B alleles accurately. Rarity held for most TCR sequences, but there were some public TCRs that occurred in many donors. Exclusion applied to some V segments, including TRBV6-2 and TRBV6-3, as they were indistinguishable.

Primers included in the PCR were 60 Vbeta and 13 Jbeta primers. TCRdb's table, derived via immunoSEQ multiplex PCR, lists solely in-frame clones and lacks some. Among 95,000 to 100,000 clones listed, roughly 70% were seen once. Per germline, CDR1 MGHDK and CDR2 SYGVNS. The CDR3 totals 15 residues. Points on this clone: Its target is not known.

Sequencing was carried out using PBMCs. The chain carries TRBV25-1 and TRBJ2-5; a weak D match, TRBD2 (6 bases). The end of the DNA is better explained by TRBJ2-7, so the J call may be wrong. The origin of this receptor is a man in his fifties in good health and CMV-seronegative. For the CDR3, the DNA is TGTGCCAGCAGTGAGGGAGCGGGCTTACCCTACGAGCAGTACTTC. The encoded protein is CASSEGAGLPYEQYF.